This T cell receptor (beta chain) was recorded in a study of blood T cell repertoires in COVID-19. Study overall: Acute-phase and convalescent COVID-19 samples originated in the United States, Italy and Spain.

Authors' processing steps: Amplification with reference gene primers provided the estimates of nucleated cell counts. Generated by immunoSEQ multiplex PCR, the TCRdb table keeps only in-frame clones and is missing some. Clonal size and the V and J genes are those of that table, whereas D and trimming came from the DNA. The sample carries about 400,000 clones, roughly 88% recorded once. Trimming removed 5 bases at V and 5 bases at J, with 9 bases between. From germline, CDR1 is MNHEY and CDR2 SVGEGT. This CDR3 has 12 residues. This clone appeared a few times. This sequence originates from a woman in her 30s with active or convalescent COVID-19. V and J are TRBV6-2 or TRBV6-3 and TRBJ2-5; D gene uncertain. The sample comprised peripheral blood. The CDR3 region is CASSGSGETQYF. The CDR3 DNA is TGTGCCAGCAGTGGGTCCGGGGAGACCCAGTACTTC.